This T cell receptor beta chain was captured in a study of T-cell reconstitution after alpha-beta-depleted transplantation in children. Points on this clonotype: Its antigen is not identified.

Study-wide results and caveats: Reported findings indicate that, about two months after transplant, alpha-beta T cells came from several hundred expanded clones, which were derived from non-depleted graft cells. The study traced high day-60 TCRbeta diversity in some patients to surviving recipient T cells and thymic progenitors.

This sample's TCRbeta library carried unique molecular identifier barcodes. TCRdb fed the PCR reads into MiXCR, producing one record per CDR3 protein. The sample holds 450,000 to 600,000 distinct CDR3 sequences, 10% to 15% seen once. The length of the CDR3 is 11 residues. V lost 5 bases to trimming and J lost 3 bases, with 8 bases between them. CDR1 is SQVTM and CDR2 is ANQGSEA in the germline V gene. The receptor's source is a male patient between 5 and 17 years old who had a stem cell transplant for acute myeloid leukemia, so the T cells may come from the graft donor. The sample was PBMCs, mostly from graft donor cells, taken 360 days after TCRalphabeta/CD19-depleted stem cell transplant. V usage is TRBV29-1 and J usage is TRBJ2-7; a weak D match, TRBD1 (6 bases). The DNA of the CDR3 is TGCAGCGTTCGGGACATCTACGAGCAGTACTTC. Its protein is CSVRDIYEQYF.